This TCR beta chain was recovered during a study of cytomegalovirus exposure and HLA in healthy donors. PCR amplification relied on 60 Vbeta primers (plus 13 Jbeta primers). The repertoire was sequenced with immunoSEQ multiplex PCR; TCRdb's copy has only in-frame clones and lacks some. The sample holds over 150,000 clones, around 79% seen once. The CDR3 runs 14 residues. J was trimmed by 1 base and V by 5 bases; bases with no gene match: 4. CDR1 and CDR2 from the germline V gene are LNHDA and SQIVND (reference sequence). The chain has TRBV19 and TRBJ2-7; 8 bases match TRBD1. The material sequenced was PBMCs. The sequence was collected from a man aged 25-40 years in good health and CMV-seropositive. The CDR3 loop reads CASSDRGLSYEQYF. Here the CDR3 DNA reads TGTGCCAGTAGTGACAGGGGATTATCCTACGAGCAGTACTTC.